This TCR beta chain was identified during a study of cytomegalovirus exposure and HLA in healthy donors. Overall study findings and caveats: There were some V segments, including TRBV6-2 and TRBV6-3, excluded as indistinguishable. Researchers reported in a later analysis that a missense DCLRE1C variant was tied to TCR beta V- and J-gene trimming. Specificity of three CMV-associated chains for CMV antigens was verified in vitro. Presence/absence analyses assumed roughly uniform sequencing depth across donors, which may not hold.

V dropped 5 bases and J dropped 3 bases, with 5 bases sitting between them. The CDR3 covers 12 residues. Germline V CDR1 and CDR2: MNHNS, SASEGT. With 60 Vbeta and 13 Jbeta primers, the PCR was carried out. Produced via immunoSEQ multiplex PCR; TCRdb's table is partial and in-frame only. The sample includes 120,000 to 150,000 clones, over 70% of them seen just once. Points on this clone: Its target is unknown.

Sequencing was done on a sample of PBMCs. This sequence was found in a woman aged 35 to 49 in good health and CMV-seropositive. The chain is built from TRBV6-1 and TRBJ2-1, with no clear D. In DNA form, the CDR3 reads TGTGCCAGCAGTCAGTACTACAATGAGCAGTTCTTC. Residues: CASSQYYNEQFF.